The source of this T cell receptor (beta chain) is a study of blood T cell repertoires in COVID-19. Study details: Italy, Spain and the United States were the sources of the convalescent and acute COVID-19 samples. Nucleic acid was either cDNA or gDNA, and it came from T cells, B-cell-depleted T cells, or PBMCs.

V was pared by 3 bases and J by 6 bases, with 9 bases between. The CDR3 is 13 amino acids. Germline V gene lookup returns CDR1 SEHNR and CDR2 FQNEAQ (reference sequence). The authors' processing: Amplification with reference gene primers provided the estimates of nucleated cell counts. Sequencing was performed with immunoSEQ multiplex PCR; in TCRdb, only in-frame clones are kept and a portion is missing. V, J and clone size are those of that table, while D and trimming were read from the DNA. The data hold 210,000 or so clones, with about four fifths observed a single time. V gene TRBV7-9 combines with J gene TRBJ2-1; no clear D gene. The sequence was obtained from a woman aged 50 to 60 with active or convalescent COVID-19. The sample consisted of peripheral blood. In DNA, the CDR3 is TGTGCCAGCAGCTTGTCTGGCGGCAATGAGCAGTTCTTC. This sequence encodes CASSLSGGNEQFF.